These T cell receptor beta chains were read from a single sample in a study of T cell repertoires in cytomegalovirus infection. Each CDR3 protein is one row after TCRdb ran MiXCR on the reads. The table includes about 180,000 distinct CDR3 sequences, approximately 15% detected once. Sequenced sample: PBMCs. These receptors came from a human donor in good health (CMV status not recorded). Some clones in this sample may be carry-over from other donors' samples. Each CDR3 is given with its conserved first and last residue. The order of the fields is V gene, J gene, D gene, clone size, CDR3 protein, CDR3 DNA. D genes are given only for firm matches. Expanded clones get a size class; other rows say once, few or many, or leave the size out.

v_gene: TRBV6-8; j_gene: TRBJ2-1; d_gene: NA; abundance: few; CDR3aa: CASSRQSTYNEQFF; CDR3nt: TGTGCCAGCAGCCGGCAGAGTACCTACAATGAGCAGTTCTTC
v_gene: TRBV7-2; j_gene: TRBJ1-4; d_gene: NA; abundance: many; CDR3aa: CASSLSTGNEKLFF; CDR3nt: TGTGCCAGCAGCCTTTCGACAGGCAATGAAAAACTGTTTTTT
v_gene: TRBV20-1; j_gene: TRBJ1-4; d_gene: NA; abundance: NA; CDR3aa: CSARGLLWEKLFF; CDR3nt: TGCAGTGCTAGAGGTTTACTCTGGGAAAAACTGTTTTTT
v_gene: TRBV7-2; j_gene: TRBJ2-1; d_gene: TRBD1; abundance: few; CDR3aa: CASSPFRTGKVSSYNEQFF; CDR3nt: TGTGCCAGCAGCCCATTCAGGACAGGGAAGGTCTCATCCTACAATGAGCAGTTCTTC
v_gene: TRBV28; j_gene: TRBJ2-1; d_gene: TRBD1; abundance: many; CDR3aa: CASSSGQGTYNEQFF; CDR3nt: TGTGCCAGCAGTTCCGGACAGGGGACATACAATGAGCAGTTCTTC
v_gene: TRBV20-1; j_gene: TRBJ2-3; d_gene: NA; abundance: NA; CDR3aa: CSARTSISTDTQYF; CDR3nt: TGCAGTGCAAGGACTTCGATTAGCACAGATACGCAGTATTTT
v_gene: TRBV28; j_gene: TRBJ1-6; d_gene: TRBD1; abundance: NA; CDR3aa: CASSPPTGVNNSPLHF; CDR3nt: TGTGCCAGCAGCCCCCCCACAGGGGTCAATAATTCACCCCTCCACTTT
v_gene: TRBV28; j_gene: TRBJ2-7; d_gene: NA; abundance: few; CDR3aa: CASSPIQGSYEQYF; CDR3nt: TGTGCCAGCAGCCCTATACAGGGTTCCTACGAGCAGTACTTC
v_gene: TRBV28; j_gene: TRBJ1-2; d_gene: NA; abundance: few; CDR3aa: CASLGEGGYTF; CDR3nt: TGTGCCAGCCTGGGGGAGGGAGGCTACACCTTC
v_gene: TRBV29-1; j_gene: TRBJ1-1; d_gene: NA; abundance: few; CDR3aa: CSVETGLAFF; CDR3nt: TGCAGCGTTGAAACAGGGTTGGCTTTCTTT
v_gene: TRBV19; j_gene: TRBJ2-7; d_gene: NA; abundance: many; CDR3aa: CASSIVGTDSYEQYF; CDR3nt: TGTGCCAGTAGTATTGTTGGGACGGATTCCTACGAGCAGTACTTC
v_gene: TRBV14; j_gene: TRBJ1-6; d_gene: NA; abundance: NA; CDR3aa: CASSTETQNSPLHF; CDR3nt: TGTGCCAGCAGCACGGAAACGCAAAATTCACCCCTCCACTTT
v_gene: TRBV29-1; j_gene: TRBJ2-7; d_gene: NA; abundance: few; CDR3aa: CSVEVSYEQYF; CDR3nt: TGCAGCGTTGAGGTTTCCTACGAGCAGTACTTC
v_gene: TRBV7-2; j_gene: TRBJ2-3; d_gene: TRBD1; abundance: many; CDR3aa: CASSLRQGGTDTQYF; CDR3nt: TGTGCCAGCAGTTTAAGGCAGGGGGGCACAGATACGCAGTATTTT
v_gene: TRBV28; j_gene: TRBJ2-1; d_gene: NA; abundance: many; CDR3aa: CASNPQATYNEQFF; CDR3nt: TGTGCCAGCAACCCACAGGCAACGTACAATGAGCAGTTCTTC
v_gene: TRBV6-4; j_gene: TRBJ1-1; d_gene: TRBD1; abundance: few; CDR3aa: CASSASPGQGVAFF; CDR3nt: TGTGCCAGCAGTGCCTCCCCCGGACAGGGGGTCGCTTTCTTT
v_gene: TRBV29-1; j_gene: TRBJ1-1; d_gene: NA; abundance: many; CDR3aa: CSVEDGATGDF; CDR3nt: TGCAGCGTTGAAGATGGGGCGACGGGGGATTTT
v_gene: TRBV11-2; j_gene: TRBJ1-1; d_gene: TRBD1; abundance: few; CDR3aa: CASSLPGYGDRGQAFF; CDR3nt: TGTGCCAGCAGCTTACCGGGGTACGGGGACAGGGGGCAAGCTTTCTTT